This TCR beta chain emerged from a study of T cell changes during pregnancy in multiple sclerosis. The repertoire was sequenced with immunoSEQ multiplex PCR; TCRdb's copy has only in-frame clones and lacks some. This table holds tens of thousands of clones, 85% to 90% found once. J was trimmed by 3 bases and V by 10 bases; bases with no gene match: 7. Germline V gene data show CDR1 as MNHEY and CDR2 as SMNVEV (reference sequence). The CDR3 is 14 amino acids. The chain combines TRBV27 with TRBJ2-3, with 10 bases that match TRBD1. The TCR sequence derives from a female donor in good health, enrolled as a control in a pregnancy study. The sample in question was CD8+ T cells from peripheral blood mononuclear cells, obtained in the second trimester of pregnancy. Here the CDR3 DNA reads TGTGCCACCCTCGGACAGGGGGAGACAGATACGCAGTATTTT. It specifies CATLGQGETDTQYF.